This paragraph covers one TCR beta chain sequence. TCRdb reprocessed the 5' RACE reads via MiXCR and lists one record per CDR3 protein. The repertoire holds roughly 5,400 distinct CDR3 sequences, about 50% seen once, with 3.8% in the top ten. This CDR3 is built from 14 residues. Per the germline V gene, CDR1 is SGHRS and CDR2 is YFSETQ. The V gene lost 0 bases and the J gene lost 5 bases, with 10 bases spanning the gap. This receptor was identified in a female donor with breast cancer. Material for sequencing was memory CD4+ T cells sorted from blood. Subset specified: memory CD4+ T cells, CD4+CD45RO+CD25-. This sequence joins TRBV5-1 and TRBJ2-3, with D perhaps matching TRBD2 (5 bases). CDR3: CASSLGARGDTQYF. The CDR3, as DNA: TGCGCCAGCAGCTTGGGCGCCCGGGGAGATACGCAGTATTTT.